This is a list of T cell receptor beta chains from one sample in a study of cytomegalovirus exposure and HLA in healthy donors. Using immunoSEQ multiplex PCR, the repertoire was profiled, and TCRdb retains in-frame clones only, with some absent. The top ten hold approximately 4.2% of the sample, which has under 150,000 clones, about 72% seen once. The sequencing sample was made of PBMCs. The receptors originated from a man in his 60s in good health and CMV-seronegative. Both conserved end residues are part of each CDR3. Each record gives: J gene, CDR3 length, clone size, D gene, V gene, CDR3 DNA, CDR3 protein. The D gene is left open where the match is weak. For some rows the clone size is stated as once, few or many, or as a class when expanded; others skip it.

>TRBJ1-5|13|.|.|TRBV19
TGTGCCAGTAGTCGGACATTCAACCAGCCCCAGCATTTT
CASSRTFNQPQHF
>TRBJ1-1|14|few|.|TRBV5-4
TGTGCCAGCAGCCCTAGGGCGGGGAACACTGAAGCTTTCTTT
CASSPRAGNTEAFF
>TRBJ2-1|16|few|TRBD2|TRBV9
TGTGCCAGCAGCGTAGTAGCTAGCGGGTACTACAATGAGCAGTTCTTC
CASSVVASGYYNEQFF
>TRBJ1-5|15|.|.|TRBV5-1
TGCGCCAGCAGCTTGGGTGACTCGGGGAATCAGCCCCAGCATTTT
CASSLGDSGNQPQHF
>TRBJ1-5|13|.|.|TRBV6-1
TGTGCCAGCACCGCGAGAGGGGGGGAGCCCCAGCATTTT
CASTARGGEPQHF
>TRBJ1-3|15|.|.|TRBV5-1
TGCGCCAGCAGCCTAGGAGCGGGGGTAGGAAACACCATATATTTT
CASSLGAGVGNTIYF
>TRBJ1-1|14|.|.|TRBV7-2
TGTGCCAGCAGTTTGTATCAGGGGCAAACTGAAGCTTTCTTT
CASSLYQGQTEAFF
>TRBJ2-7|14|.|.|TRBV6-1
TGTGCCAGCAGTGCCCGGACACCGTCCTACGAGCAGTACTTC
CASSARTPSYEQYF
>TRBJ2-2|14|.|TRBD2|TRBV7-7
TGTGCTAGCAGTGGGACTAGCGGGGCCGGGGAGCTGTTTTTT
CASSGTSGAGELFF
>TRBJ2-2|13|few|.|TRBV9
TGTGCCAGCAGCGTAGGGGGCTCCGGGGAGCTGTTTTTT
CASSVGGSGELFF
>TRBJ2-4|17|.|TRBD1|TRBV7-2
TGTGCCAGCAGCCCAGGGACAGGGACACTTCTCCAAAACATTCAGTACTTC
CASSPGTGTLLQNIQYF
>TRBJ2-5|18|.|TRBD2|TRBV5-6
TGTGCCAGCAGCTTGGGCATTCTAGCGGGAGGGGGGGAGGAGACCCAGTACTTC
CASSLGILAGGGEETQYF
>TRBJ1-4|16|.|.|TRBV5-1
TGCGCCAGCAGCCCCTCGCCGGAGATCTACAATGAAAAACTGTTTTTT
CASSPSPEIYNEKLFF
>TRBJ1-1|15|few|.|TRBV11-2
TGTGCCAGCAGCTTAGGAACACGGAGGAACACTGAAGCTTTCTTT
CASSLGTRRNTEAFF
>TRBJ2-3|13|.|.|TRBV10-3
TGTGCCATCATAGTTCTAGCTGGAGATACGCAGTATTTT
CAIIVLAGDTQYF
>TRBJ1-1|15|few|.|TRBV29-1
TGCAGCGTTACGATTTCCCGGGGAGGATGGACTGAAGCTTTCTTT
CSVTISRGGWTEAFF
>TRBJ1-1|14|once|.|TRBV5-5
TGTGCCAGCAGCTTGGACAGAGCGAACACTGAAGCTTTCTTT
CASSLDRANTEAFF
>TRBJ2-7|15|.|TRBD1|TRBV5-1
TGCGCCAGCAGCTTGGGAGGGGGCGGTCGCTACGAGCAGTACTTC
CASSLGGGGRYEQYF
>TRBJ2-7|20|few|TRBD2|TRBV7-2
TGTGCCAGCAGCTTAGCATGGGGGGCTAGCGGGAGATCCGCGTACTCCGAGCAGTACTTC
CASSLAWGASGRSAYSEQYF
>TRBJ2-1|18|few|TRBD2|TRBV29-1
TGCAGCGTTGGCCCCGGGACTAGCGGGAGCCAGTCCTACAATGAGCAGTTCTTC
CSVGPGTSGSQSYNEQFF
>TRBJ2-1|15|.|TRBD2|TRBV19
TGTGCCAGTAGCGCCGGGACTAGCGGTTACAATGAGCAGTTCTTC
CASSAGTSGYNEQFF
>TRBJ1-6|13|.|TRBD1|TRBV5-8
TGTGCCAGCAGGCAGGGGGCCCATTCACCCCTCCACTTT
CASRQGAHSPLHF
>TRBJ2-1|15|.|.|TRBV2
TGTGCCAGCAGTGATGTGGGTAGCGGATACAATGAGCAGTTCTTC
CASSDVGSGYNEQFF
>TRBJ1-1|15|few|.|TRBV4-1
TGCGCCAGCAGCCAAGTAGGATCGGCGAGGACTGAAGCTTTCTTT
CASSQVGSARTEAFF
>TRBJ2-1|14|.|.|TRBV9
TGTGCCAGCAGCTTGCGATTGGCTAGCGAAGAGCAGTTCTTC
CASSLRLASEEQFF
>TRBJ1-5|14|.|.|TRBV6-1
TGTGCCAGTTTTACAGGCTGGAGCAATCAGCCCCAGCATTTT
CASFTGWSNQPQHF
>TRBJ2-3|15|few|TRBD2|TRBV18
TGTGCCAGCTCACCTTTTGGGAGGGGCACAGATACGCAGTATTTT
CASSPFGRGTDTQYF
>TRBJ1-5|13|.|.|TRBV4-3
TGCGCCAGCAGCGTACAGACAAATCAGCCCCAGCATTTT
CASSVQTNQPQHF
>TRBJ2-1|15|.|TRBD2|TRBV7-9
TGTGCCAGCAGCTTTGGGACTAGCGCCTACAATGAGCAGTTCTTC
CASSFGTSAYNEQFF
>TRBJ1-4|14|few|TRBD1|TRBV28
TGTGCCAGCAGTTCACAGGGGCATAATGAAAAACTGTTTTTT
CASSSQGHNEKLFF
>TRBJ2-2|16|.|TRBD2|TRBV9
TGTGCCAGCAGCGGGGGGACTAGCGGGAGCCCCGGGGAGCTGTTTTTT
CASSGGTSGSPGELFF
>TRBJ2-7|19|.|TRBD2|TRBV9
TGTGCCAGCAGCGAGGGACTAGCGGGATTGAGCGAATCCTCCTACGAGCAGTACTTC
CASSEGLAGLSESSYEQYF
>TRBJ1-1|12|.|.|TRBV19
TGTGCCAGTAGTATAGGGCGCGGGGAAGCTTTCTTT
CASSIGRGEAFF
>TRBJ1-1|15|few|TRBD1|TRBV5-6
TGTGCCAGCAGCTGGGGGACAGGGTCGAGGACTGAAGCTTTCTTT
CASSWGTGSRTEAFF
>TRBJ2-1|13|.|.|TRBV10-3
TGTGCCATCCGCGACAGCCTCTACAATGAGCAGTTCTTC
CAIRDSLYNEQFF
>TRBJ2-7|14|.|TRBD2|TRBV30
TGTGCCTGGAGTGCGGAGCGGGGAGCCTACGAGCAGTACTTC
CAWSAERGAYEQYF
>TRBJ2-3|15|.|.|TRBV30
TGTGCCTGGAGTGTACCTAGCGTGGGCACAGATACGCAGTATTTT
CAWSVPSVGTDTQYF
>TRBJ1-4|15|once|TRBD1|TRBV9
TGTGCCAGCAGCGTTTTGACAGGGAGAGGTGAAAAACTGTTTTTT
CASSVLTGRGEKLFF
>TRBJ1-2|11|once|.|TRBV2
TGTGCCAGCGGGGGGGACCGGGGCTACACCTTC
CASGGDRGYTF
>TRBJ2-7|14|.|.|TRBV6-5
TGTGCCAGTAATAGTGTCAGGGCCCCCTACGAGCAGTACTTC
CASNSVRAPYEQYF
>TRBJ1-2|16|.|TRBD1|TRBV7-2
TGTGCCAGCAGCTTAGTTGGGACAGGGTTCGACTATGGCTACACCTTC
CASSLVGTGFDYGYTF
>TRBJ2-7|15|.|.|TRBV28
TGTGCCAGCAGTAACGGTCCAGGGCGGGGAGGCGAGCAGTACTTC
CASSNGPGRGGEQYF
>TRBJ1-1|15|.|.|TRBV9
TGTGCCAGCAGCCCTATAGTTTCCGAGAACACTGAAGCTTTCTTT
CASSPIVSENTEAFF
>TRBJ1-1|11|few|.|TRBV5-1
TGCGCCAGCAGGAGGGCCACTGAAGCTTTCTTT
CASRRATEAFF
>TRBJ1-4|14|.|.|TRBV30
TGTGCCTGGAGTGTAAAGGGGCCCAATGAAAAACTGTTTTTT
CAWSVKGPNEKLFF
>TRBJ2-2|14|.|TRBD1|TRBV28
TGTGCCAGCAAAGAACAGGGGGCGACCGGGGAGCTGTTTTTT
CASKEQGATGELFF
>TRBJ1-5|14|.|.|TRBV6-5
TGTGCCAGCAGGTCTCGGACGGGAGTGGGGACCCAGCATTTT
CASRSRTGVGTQHF
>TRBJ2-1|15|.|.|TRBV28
TGTGCCAGCAGTTTCAGACTAGTCACCTACAATGAGCAGTTCTTC
CASSFRLVTYNEQFF
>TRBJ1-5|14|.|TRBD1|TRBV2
TGTGCCAGCAGTTTGACAGGGTCCGGGGGGCCCCAGCATTTT
CASSLTGSGGPQHF
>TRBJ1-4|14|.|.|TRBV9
TGTGCCAGCAGCGTAACGGGGGACAATGAAAAACTGTTTTTT
CASSVTGDNEKLFF
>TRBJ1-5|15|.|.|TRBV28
TGTGCCAGCAGTCATGCCGGGGCCGGGAGTCAGCCCCAGCATTTT
CASSHAGAGSQPQHF
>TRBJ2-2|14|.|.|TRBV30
TGTGCCTGGAGAAAATCCACTAGTACCGGGGAGCTGTTTTTT
CAWRKSTSTGELFF
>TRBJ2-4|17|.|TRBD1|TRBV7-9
TGTGCCAGCAGCTCGAGACAGGGCGAAGGGGCCAAAAACATTCAGTACTTC
CASSSRQGEGAKNIQYF